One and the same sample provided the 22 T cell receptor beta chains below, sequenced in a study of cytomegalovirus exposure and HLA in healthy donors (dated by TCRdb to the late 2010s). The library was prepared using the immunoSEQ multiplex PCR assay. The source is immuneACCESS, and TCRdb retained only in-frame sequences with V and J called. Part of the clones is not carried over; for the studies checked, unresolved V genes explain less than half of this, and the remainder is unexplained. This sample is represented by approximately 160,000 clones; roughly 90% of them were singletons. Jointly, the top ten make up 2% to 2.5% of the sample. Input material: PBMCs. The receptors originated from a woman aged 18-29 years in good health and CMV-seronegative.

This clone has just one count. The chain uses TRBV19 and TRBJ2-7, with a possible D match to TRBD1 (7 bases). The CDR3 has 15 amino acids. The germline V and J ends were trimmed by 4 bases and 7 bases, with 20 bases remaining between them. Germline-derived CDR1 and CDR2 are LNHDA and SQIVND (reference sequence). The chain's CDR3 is CASSTSTGTRGEQYF. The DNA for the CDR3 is TGTGCCAGTAGTACCTCGACAGGGACACGGGGGGAGCAGTACTTC.

CDR3 loop: CASSQTGLYGYTF. The CDR3 nucleotides are TGTGCCAGCAGCCAGACAGGGCTTTATGGCTACACCTTC. J is TRBJ1-2 and V is TRBV14; 7 bases align to TRBD1. The length of the CDR3 is 13 residues. In germline, CDR1 is SGHDN, CDR2 FVKESK. The J segment lost 5 bases and the V segment lost 3 bases, leaving 3 bases of the junction unmatched.

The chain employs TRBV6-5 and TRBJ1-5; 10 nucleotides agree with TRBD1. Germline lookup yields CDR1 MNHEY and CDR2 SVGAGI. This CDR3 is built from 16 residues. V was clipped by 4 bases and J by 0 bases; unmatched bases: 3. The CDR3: CASSSRTGGSNQPQHF. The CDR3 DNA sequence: TGTGCCAGCAGTTCCCGGACAGGGGGTAGCAATCAGCCCCAGCATTTT.

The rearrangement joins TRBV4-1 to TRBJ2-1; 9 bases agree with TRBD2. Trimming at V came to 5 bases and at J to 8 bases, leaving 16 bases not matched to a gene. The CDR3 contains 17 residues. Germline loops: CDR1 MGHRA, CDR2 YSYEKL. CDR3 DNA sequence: TGCGCCAGCAGCTCCCTAGCAAGCGGGAGGAGCGGGTATGAGCAGTTCTTC. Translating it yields CASSSLASGRSGYEQFF.

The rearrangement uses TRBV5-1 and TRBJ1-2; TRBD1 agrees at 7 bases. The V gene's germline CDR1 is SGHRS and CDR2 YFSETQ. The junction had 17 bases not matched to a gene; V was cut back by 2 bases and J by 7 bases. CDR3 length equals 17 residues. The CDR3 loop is CASSFRLLRQGQSGYTF. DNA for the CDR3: TGCGCCAGCAGCTTTAGGCTTTTAAGACAGGGTCAATCTGGCTACACCTTC.

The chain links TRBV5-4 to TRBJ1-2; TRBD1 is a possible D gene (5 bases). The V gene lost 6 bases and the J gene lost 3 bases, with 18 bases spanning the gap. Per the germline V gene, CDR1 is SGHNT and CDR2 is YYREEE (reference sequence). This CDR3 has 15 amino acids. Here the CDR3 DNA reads TGTGCCAGCATCCCCTGGGGCCTGCCTCACTATGGCTACACCTTC. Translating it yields CASIPWGLPHYGYTF.

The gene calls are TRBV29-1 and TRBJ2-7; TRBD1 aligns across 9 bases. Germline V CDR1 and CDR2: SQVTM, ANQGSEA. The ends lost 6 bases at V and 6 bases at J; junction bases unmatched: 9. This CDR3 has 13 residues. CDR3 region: CSVATQGAAEQYF. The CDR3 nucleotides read TGCAGCGTCGCGACACAGGGGGCGGCCGAGCAGTACTTC.

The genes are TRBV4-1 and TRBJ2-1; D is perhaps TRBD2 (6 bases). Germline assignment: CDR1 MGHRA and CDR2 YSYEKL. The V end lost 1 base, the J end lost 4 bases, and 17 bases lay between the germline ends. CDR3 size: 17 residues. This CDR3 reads CASSQVNGRGTYNEQFF. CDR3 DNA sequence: TGCGCCAGCAGCCAAGTAAACGGGAGAGGGACTTACAATGAGCAGTTCTTC.

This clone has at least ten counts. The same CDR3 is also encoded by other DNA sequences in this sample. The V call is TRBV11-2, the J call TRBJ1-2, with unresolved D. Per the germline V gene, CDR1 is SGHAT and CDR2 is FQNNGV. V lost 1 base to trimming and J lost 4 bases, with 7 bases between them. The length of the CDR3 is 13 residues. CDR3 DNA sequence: TGTGCCAGCAGCTTAGGGACTGTCTATGGCTACACCTTC. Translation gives CASSLGTVYGYTF.

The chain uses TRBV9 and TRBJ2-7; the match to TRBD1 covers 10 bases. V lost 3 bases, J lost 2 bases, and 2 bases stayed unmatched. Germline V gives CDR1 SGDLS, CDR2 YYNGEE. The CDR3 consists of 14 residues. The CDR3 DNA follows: TGTGCCAGCAGCGCGACAGGGGGCGCCTACGAGCAGTACTTC. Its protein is CASSATGGAYEQYF.

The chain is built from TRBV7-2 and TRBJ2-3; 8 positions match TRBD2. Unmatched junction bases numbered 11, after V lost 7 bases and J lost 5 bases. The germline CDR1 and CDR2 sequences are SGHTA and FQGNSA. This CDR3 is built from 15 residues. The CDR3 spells CASTGTSGRGDTQYF. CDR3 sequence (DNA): TGTGCCAGCACCGGGACTAGTGGAAGGGGAGATACGCAGTATTTT.

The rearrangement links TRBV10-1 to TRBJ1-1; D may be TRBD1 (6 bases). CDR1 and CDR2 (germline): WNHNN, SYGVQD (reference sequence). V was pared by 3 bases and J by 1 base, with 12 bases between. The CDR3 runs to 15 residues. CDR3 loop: CASSDGGHGNTEAFF. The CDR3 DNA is TGCGCCAGCAGTGATGGGGGCCACGGGAACACTGAAGCTTTCTTT.

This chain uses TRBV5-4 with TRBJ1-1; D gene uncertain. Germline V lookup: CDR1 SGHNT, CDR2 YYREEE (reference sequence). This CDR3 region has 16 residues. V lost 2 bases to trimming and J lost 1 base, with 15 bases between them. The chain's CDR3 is CASSLDSPVGNTEAFF. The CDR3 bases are TGTGCCAGCAGCTTAGACTCCCCGGTGGGGAACACTGAAGCTTTCTTT.

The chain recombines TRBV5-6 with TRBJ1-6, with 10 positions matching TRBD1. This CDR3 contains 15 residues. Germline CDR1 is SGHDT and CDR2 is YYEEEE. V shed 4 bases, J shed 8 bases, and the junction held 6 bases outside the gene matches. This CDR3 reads CASSGDRGSDSPLHF. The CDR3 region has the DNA TGTGCCAGCAGCGGGGACAGGGGCAGTGATTCACCCCTCCACTTT.

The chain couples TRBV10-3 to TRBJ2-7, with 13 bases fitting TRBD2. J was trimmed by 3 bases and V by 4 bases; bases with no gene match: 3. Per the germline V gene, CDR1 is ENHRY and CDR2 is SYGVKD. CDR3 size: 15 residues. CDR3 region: CAISGGLAGYYEQYF. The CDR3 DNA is TGTGCCATCAGTGGGGGACTAGCGGGATACTACGAGCAGTACTTC.

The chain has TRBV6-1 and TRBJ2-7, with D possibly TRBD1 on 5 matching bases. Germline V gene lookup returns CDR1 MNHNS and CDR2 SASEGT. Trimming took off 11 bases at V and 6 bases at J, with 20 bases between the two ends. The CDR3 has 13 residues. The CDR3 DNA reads TGTGCCGGCTCGACAGTGCCTCTAGTCGAGCAGTACTTC. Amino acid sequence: CAGSTVPLVEQYF.

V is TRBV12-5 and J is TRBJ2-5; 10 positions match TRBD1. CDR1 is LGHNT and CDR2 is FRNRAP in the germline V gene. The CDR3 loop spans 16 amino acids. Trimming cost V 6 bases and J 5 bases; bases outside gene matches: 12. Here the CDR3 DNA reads TGTGCTAGTGGCTGGGGGACAGGGGTTTCTAGTGAGACCCAGTACTTC. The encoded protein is CASGWGTGVSSETQYF.

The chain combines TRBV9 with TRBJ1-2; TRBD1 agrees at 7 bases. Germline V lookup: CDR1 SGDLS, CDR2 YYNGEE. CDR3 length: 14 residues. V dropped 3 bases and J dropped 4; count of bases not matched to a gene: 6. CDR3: CASSANGQAYGYTF. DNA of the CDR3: TGTGCCAGCAGCGCAAATGGACAGGCCTATGGCTACACCTTC.

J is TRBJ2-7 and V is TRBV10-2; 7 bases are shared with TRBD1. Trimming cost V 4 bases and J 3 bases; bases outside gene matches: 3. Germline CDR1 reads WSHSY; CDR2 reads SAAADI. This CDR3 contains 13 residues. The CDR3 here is CASSGTGNYEQYF. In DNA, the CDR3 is TGCGCCAGCAGTGGGACAGGTAACTACGAGCAGTACTTC.

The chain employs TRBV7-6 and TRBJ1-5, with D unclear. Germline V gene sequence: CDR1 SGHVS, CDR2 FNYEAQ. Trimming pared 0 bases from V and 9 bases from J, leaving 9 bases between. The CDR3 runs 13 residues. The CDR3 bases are TGTGCCAGCAGCTTAGCCCCGTCCGGGCCCCAGCATTTT. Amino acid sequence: CASSLAPSGPQHF.

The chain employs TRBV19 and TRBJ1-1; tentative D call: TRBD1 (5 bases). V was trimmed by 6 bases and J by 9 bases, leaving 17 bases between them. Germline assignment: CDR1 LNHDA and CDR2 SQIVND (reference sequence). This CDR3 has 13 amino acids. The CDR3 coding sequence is TGTGCCAGTAGCCCGGACATCGGGTTTCAAGCTTTCTTT. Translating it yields CASSPDIGFQAFF.

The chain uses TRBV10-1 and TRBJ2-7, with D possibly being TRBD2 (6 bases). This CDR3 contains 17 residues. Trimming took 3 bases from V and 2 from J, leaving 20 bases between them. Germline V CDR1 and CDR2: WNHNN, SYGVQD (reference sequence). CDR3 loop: CASSEGVGRDYPYEQYF. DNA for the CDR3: TGCGCCAGCAGTGAAGGTGTTGGGCGGGATTATCCCTACGAGCAGTACTTC.